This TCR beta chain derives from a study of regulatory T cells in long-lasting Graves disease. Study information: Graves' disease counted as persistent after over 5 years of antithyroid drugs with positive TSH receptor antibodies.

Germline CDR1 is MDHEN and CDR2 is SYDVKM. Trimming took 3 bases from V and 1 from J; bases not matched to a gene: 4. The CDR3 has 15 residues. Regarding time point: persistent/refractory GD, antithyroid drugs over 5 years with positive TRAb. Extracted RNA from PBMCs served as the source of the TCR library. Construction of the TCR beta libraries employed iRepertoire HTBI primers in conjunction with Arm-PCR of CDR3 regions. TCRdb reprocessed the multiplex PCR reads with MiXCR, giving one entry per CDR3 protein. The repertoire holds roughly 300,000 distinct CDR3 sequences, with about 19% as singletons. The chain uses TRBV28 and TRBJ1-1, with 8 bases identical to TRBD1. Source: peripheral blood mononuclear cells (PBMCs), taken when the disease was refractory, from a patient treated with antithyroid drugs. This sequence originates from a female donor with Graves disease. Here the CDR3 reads CASSFMDRANTEAFF. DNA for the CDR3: TGTGCCAGCAGTTTTATGGACAGGGCGAACACTGAAGCTTTCTTT. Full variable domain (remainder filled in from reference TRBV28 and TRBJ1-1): DVKVTQSSRYLVKRTGEKVFLECVQDMDHENMFWYRQDPGLGLRLIYFSYDVKMKEKGDIPEGYSVSREKKERFSLILESASTNQTSMYLCASSFMDRANTEAFFGQGTRLTVV.